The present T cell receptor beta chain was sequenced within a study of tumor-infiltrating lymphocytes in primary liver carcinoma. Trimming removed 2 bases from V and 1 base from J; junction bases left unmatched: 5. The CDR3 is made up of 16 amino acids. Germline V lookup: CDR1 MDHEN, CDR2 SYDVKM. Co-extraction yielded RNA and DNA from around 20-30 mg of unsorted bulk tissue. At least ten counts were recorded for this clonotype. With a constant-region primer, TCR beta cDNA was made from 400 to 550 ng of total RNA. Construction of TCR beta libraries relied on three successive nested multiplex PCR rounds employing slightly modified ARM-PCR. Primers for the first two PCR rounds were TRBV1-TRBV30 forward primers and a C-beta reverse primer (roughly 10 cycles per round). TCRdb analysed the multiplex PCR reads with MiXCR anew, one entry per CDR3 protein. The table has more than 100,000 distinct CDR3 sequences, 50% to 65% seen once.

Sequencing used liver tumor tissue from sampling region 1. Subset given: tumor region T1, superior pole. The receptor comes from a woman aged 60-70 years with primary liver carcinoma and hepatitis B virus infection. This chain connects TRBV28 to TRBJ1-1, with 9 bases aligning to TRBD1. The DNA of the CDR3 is TGTGCCAGCAGTTTAAGTGGACAGGGGACGAACACTGAAGCTTTCTTT. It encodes CASSLSGQGTNTEAFF.